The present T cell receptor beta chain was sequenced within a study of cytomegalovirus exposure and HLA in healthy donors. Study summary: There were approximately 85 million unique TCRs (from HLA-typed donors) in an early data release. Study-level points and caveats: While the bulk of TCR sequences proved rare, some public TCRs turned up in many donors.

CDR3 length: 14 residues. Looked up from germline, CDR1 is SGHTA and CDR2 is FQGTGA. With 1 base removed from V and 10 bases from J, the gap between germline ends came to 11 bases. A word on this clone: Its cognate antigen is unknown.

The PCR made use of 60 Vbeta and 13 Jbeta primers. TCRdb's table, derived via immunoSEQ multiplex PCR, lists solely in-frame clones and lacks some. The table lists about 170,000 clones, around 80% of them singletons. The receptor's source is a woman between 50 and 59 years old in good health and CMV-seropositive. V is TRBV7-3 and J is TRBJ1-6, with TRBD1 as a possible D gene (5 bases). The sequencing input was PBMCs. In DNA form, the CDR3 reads TGTGCCAGCAGCTTAAACCGGGGGAGGTCACCCCTCCACTTT. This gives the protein CASSLNRGRSPLHF.